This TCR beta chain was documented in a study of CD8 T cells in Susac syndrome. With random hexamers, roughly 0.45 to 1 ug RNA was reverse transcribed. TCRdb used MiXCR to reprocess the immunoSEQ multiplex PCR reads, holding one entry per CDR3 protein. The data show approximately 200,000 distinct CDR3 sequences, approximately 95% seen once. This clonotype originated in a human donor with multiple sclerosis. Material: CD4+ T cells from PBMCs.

The CDR3 DNA sequence: TGTGCCTGGAGTTTAGGGGGGGATTCAAAAAAACTGTTTTTT. This sequence encodes CAWSLGGDSKKLFF. The chain is built from TRBV30 and TRBJ1-4; TRBD1 is a possible D gene (6 bases). From germline, CDR1 is GTSNPN and CDR2 SVGIG (reference sequence). This CDR3 has 14 amino acids. V lost 2 bases to trimming and J lost 9 bases, with 16 bases between them.